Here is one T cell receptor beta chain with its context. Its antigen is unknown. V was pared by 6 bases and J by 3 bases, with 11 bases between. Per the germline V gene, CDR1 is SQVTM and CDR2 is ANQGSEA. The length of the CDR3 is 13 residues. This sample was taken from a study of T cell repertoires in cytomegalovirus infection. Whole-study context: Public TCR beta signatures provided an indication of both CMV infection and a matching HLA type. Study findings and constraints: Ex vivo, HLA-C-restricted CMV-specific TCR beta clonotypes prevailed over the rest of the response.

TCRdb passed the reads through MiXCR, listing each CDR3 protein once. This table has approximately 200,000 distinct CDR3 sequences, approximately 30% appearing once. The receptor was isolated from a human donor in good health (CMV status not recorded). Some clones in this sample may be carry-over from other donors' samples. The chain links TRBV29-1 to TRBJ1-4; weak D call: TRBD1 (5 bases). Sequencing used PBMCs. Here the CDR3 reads CSVAKGPNEKLFF. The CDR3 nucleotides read TGCAGCGTGGCGAAGGGGCCTAATGAAAAACTGTTTTTT.